This T cell receptor (beta chain) was found in a study of graft-versus-host responses after intestinal transplantation. On the study more broadly: Those transplanted obtained multivisceral, liver-intestinal, or isolated intestinal grafts. Study findings and constraints: Ileal or blood samples showed some GvH clones first, and such clones were also found in recipient marrow.

Details on this clone: As yet, its antigen is unknown.

The CDR3 length is 11 residues. The V end was cut by 5 bases, the J end by 12 bases, with 11 bases between. Germline V gene sequence: CDR1 LNHNV, CDR2 YYDKDF (reference sequence). Repertoires were generated with immunoSEQ multiplex PCR, while TCRdb's copy carries only in-frame clones and drops some. In the table there are about 90,000 clones, roughly 90% of which are singletons. The sequencing used unstimulated CD4+ T cells sorted from spleen or lymph node cells, collected before intestinal transplant. This receptor was identified in a human donor who received an intestinal transplant. The chain links TRBV15 to TRBJ2-1, with D possibly being TRBD1 (7 bases). The CDR3 loop reads CATSGGTAQFF. The DNA of the CDR3 is TGTGCCACCAGCGGAGGGACAGCGCAGTTCTTC.